This record looks at one T cell receptor beta chain sequence and its context. What it recognizes is unknown. The data were obtained in a study of tumor-infiltrating lymphocytes in localized non-small cell lung cancer. At the level of the study: Each patient gave resected tumor and non-adjacent uninvolved lung tissue. Study-wide findings and caveats: Different pieces of the same tissue went to different assays, confounding technical variation with intratumor heterogeneity.

CDR1 is SGHRS, CDR2 YFSETQ, per germline. CDR3 length equals 16 residues. V lost 3 bases and J lost 9; bases outside the gene matches: 11. The data were produced by immunoSEQ multiplex PCR, yet TCRdb's version contains in-frame clones alone and is incomplete. The table lists 4,500 to 6,000 clones, about 70% of them singletons. The V and J genes are TRBV5-1 and TRBJ1-6; 8 bases align to TRBD1. Specimen: lung tumor tissue. The sequence was obtained from a human donor with non-small cell lung cancer. The CDR3 nucleotides read TGCGCCAGCAGCTCCGGGGGCAGGGGGCCTAGTTCACCCCTCCACTTT. Its translation: CASSSGGRGPSSPLHF.